Each of the 8 T cell receptor beta chains below was sequenced from the same sample in a study of early T cells in non-severe SARS-CoV-2 infection. TCRdb ran MiXCR on the 5' RACE reads and lists one entry per CDR3 protein. Counted here are 30,000 to 45,000 distinct CDR3 sequences, 4.5% to 7% occurring once; the ten biggest clones make up around 25%. Material for sequencing was whole blood. The source is an adult who was a healthcare worker with PCR-confirmed SARS-CoV-2 infection or an uninfected control (not recorded which).

This clonotype was picked up many times. This rearrangement joins TRBV18 to TRBJ2-7, with D uncertain. The V end lost 3 bases, the J end lost 2 bases, and 11 bases lay between the germline ends. Looked up from germline, CDR1 is KGHSH and CDR2 is LQKENI. This CDR3 comprises 14 residues. CDR3 sequence reads: CASSPGDQAYEQYF. The CDR3 DNA sequence: TGTGCCAGCTCACCCGGAGACCAGGCCTACGAGCAGTACTTC.

This clonotype appeared a few times. The chain uses TRBV4-2 and TRBJ2-5; the match to TRBD2 covers 7 bases. The germline CDR1 and CDR2 sequences are LGHNA and YNFKEQ. V gave up 1 base and J gave up 9 bases; unmatched junction bases: 11. CDR3 size: 15 residues. The CDR3 sequence is CASSQASGLSRAQYF. DNA for the CDR3: TGTGCCAGCAGCCAAGCTAGCGGCCTTTCTAGGGCCCAGTACTTC.

This clonotype occurred many times. This chain connects TRBV7-9 to TRBJ2-1; no firm D call. Germline V gene data show CDR1 as SEHNR and CDR2 as FQNEAQ (reference sequence). The CDR3 spans 14 residues. Trimming left V 0 bases short and J 9 bases short, with 12 bases between. The CDR3 DNA is TGTGCCAGCAGCTTAGCTGTCGCAACGGGTGAGCAGTTCTTC. Protein sequence: CASSLAVATGEQFF.

This clonotype has a count of ten or more. The genes are TRBV12-3 or TRBV12-4 and TRBJ2-7, with 7 bases that match TRBD2. V was pared by 4 bases and J by 8 bases, with 11 bases of the junction left unmatched. The CDR3 runs 14 residues. The chain's CDR3 is CASSSPGLPLKQYF. The CDR3, as DNA: TGTGCCAGCAGTTCCCCGGGACTACCATTGAAGCAGTACTTC.

In its sample, this clonotype was seen a few times. The rearrangement uses TRBV4-2 and TRBJ2-7; 7 bases are a match to TRBD2. V was pared by 0 bases and J by 1 base, with 3 bases of the junction left unmatched. Germline V gives CDR1 LGHNA, CDR2 YNFKEQ. This CDR3 spans 15 amino acids. In nucleotides, the CDR3 is TGTGCCAGCAGCCAAGATTTCGGGGGGTCCTACGAGCAGTACTTC. Its protein is CASSQDFGGSYEQYF.

This clonotype was picked up many times. The CDR3 reads CASSTLAGASTDTQYF. The CDR3 nucleotides read TGTGCCAGCAGCACATTAGCGGGGGCTAGCACAGATACGCAGTATTTT. The chain uses TRBV7-6 and TRBJ2-3; 9 bases line up with TRBD2. The trim removed 5 bases at V and 0 bases at J, leaving 6 bases unmatched. The CDR3 covers 16 residues. From germline, CDR1 is SGHVS and CDR2 FNYEAQ.

The table lists this clonotype with many counts. This chain uses TRBV11-2 with TRBJ1-6, with TRBD1 identical over 7 bases. CDR3 length equals 15 residues. Trimming cost V 1 base and J 8 bases; bases outside gene matches: 5. CDR1 and CDR2 (germline): SGHAT, FQNNGV. The CDR3 here is CASSLVLTGHSPLHF. In nucleotides, the CDR3 is TGTGCCAGCAGCTTAGTATTGACAGGGCATTCACCCCTCCACTTT.

This clonotype was found many times. The genes are TRBV5-1 and TRBJ2-3; D might be TRBD1 (5 bases). V lost 3 bases, J lost 2 bases, and 13 bases lay in between. The CDR3 is 15 amino acids. Germline V gene data show CDR1 as SGHRS and CDR2 as YFSETQ. The CDR3 region is CASSWATDSTDTQYF. In nucleotides, the CDR3 is TGCGCCAGCAGCTGGGCGACAGACTCCACAGATACGCAGTATTTT.